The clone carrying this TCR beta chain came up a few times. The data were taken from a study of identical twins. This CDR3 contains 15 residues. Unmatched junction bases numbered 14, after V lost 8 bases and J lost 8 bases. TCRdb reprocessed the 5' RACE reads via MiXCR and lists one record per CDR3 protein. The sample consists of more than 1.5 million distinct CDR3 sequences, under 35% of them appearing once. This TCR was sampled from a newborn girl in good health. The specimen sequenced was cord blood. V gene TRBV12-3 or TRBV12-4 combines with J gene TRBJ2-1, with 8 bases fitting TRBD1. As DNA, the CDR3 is TGTGCCAGCCGCAATAGGGGGACAGGTTGGGATGAGCAGTTCTTC. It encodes CASRNRGTGWDEQFF.